Listed below are T cell receptor beta chains from one sample, sequenced in a study of graft-versus-host responses after intestinal transplantation. Libraries were prepared by immunoSEQ multiplex PCR; TCRdb keeps only in-frame clonotypes and omits some of them. This table holds tens of thousands of clones, 90% found once. What these receptors recognize is not known. The material was unstimulated CD8+ T cells sorted from spleen or lymph node cells, obtained before transplant. The receptors originated from a human donor who was the organ donor for an intestinal transplant. Both conserved end residues are part of each CDR3. A D gene is named only where the DNA matches it firmly. Clone size is not always given. Where it is, it says once, few, many or a class for expanded clones.

CDR3 protein	CDR3 DNA	CDR3 length	J gene	V gene	clone size	D gene
CASRLKPDRGQTQYF	TGTGCCAGCAGACTGAAACCGGACAGGGGACAGACCCAGTACTTC	15	TRBJ2-5	TRBV2	-	TRBD1
CASSVAASGKDEQFF	TGTGCCAGCAGCGTAGCCGCTAGCGGGAAAGACGAGCAGTTCTTC	15	TRBJ2-1	TRBV9	-	TRBD2
CASNGARGNTGELFF	TGCGCCAGCAATGGTGCGAGAGGGAACACCGGGGAGCTGTTTTTT	15	TRBJ2-2	TRBV10-2	once	-
CASSPLQGTEAFF	TGTGCCAGCAGTCCGTTACAGGGAACTGAAGCTTTCTTT	13	TRBJ1-1	TRBV28	-	-
CASSTPRAGELFF	TGTGCCAGCAGCACTCCCAGGGCCGGGGAGCTGTTTTTT	13	TRBJ2-2	TRBV9	-	-
CASSLAGTANSPLHF	TGCGCCAGCAGCTTGGCCGGGACAGCCAATTCACCCCTCCACTTT	15	TRBJ1-6	TRBV5-1	-	TRBD1
CASSPLGRFGGAFF	TGTGCCAGCAGCCCCCTGGGAAGGTTCGGGGGGGCTTTCTTT	14	TRBJ1-1	TRBV6-5	once	-
CASSQEGVGARTEAFF	TGCGCCAGCAGCCAAGAGGGGGTGGGGGCGCGCACTGAAGCTTTCTTT	16	TRBJ1-1	TRBV4-1	-	-
CASSTHRGRMNTEAFF	TGTGCCAGCAGTACACACAGGGGTCGTATGAACACTGAAGCTTTCTTT	16	TRBJ1-1	TRBV28	-	TRBD1
CASSQDPGQGPDTQYF	TGTGCCAGCAGCCAAGATCCCGGACAGGGGCCAGATACGCAGTATTTT	16	TRBJ2-3	TRBV4-2	few	TRBD1
CASTKGAGSYGYTF	TGTGCCAGCACCAAAGGGGCAGGAAGCTATGGCTACACCTTC	14	TRBJ1-2	TRBV5-5	-	-
CASSLSGQLLNTEAFF	TGTGCCAGCAGCTTATCAGGACAGCTATTGAACACTGAAGCTTTCTTT	16	TRBJ1-1	TRBV7-6	-	-
CASSYFSGGAEETQYF	TGTGCCAGCAGTTACTTTAGCGGGGGGGCCGAGGAGACCCAGTACTTC	16	TRBJ2-5	TRBV6-6	-	TRBD2
CASSEALGGAETQYF	TGTGCCAGCAGTGAAGCGCTTGGGGGCGCAGAGACCCAGTACTTC	15	TRBJ2-5	TRBV2	-	-